This paragraph covers one TCR beta chain sequence. No antigen is known for it. TCR beta cDNA libraries included unique molecular identifiers. TCRdb fed the PCR reads into MiXCR, producing one record per CDR3 protein. The table includes 450,000 to 650,000 distinct CDR3 sequences, about 44% detected once. The data are from a study of post-analysis software for immune sequencing data. CDR1 and CDR2 from the germline V gene are SNHLY and FYNNEI. The length of the CDR3 is 15 residues. V was pared by 7 bases and J by 2 bases, with 17 bases between. Study observations and caveats: There were several TRBV segments more frequent in patients than controls, and TRBV5-6, TRBV5-1 and TRBV20-1 were among them. Comparison with controls showed significantly lower normalized Chao1 diversity in multiple sclerosis patients.

The chain couples TRBV2 to TRBJ1-2, with D maybe TRBD1 (5 bases). Sequenced: blood. The origin of this receptor is a girl between 10 and 17 years old with multiple sclerosis. The CDR3 reads CASIGGGRLNYGYTF. The CDR3 DNA reads as TGTGCCAGCATTGGGGGGGGACGTCTCAACTATGGCTACACCTTC. Supplemented by reference TRBV2 and TRBJ1-2, the full variable domain reads EPEVTQTPSHQVTQMGQEVILRCVPISNHLYFYWYRQILGQKVEFLVSFYNNEISEKSEIFDDQFSVERPDGSNFTLKIRSTKLEDSAMYFCASIGGGRLNYGYTFGSGTRLTVV.